A single sample is the source of the 21 T cell receptor beta chains below, sequenced in a study of control samples from healthy donors and cancer patients (dated by TCRdb to the early 2020s). Library method: the immunoSEQ multiplex PCR assay. Here the immuneACCESS table is served through TCRdb, limited to in-frame sequences with V and J called. Missing clones are a known gap in these copies; in checked studies unresolved V genes cover under half, and the rest lacks a known reason. The table for this sample lists some 20,000 clones; more than 75% of them were counted only once. The leading ten clones occupy more than 7% of the sample. Material: PBMCs. Every receptor here comes from a woman aged 60-75 years with head and neck cancer.

CDR3 region: CASSSPGLASRQETQYF. CDR3 bases: TGTGCCAGCAGCTCCCCGGGACTAGCCTCTCGACAAGAGACCCAGTACTTC. V and J are TRBV5-6 and TRBJ2-5; 9 bases match TRBD2. This CDR3 contains 17 residues. Germline V gives CDR1 SGHDT, CDR2 YYEEEE. J was trimmed by 2 bases and V by 3 bases; bases with no gene match: 11.

This clone was detected only a few times. V gene TRBV5-1 combines with J gene TRBJ2-1, with D unclear. V gave up 3 bases and J gave up 5 bases, with 15 bases separating them. Germline V CDR1 and CDR2: SGHRS, YFSETQ. The CDR3 has 15 residues. The CDR3 DNA reads as TGCGCCAGCAGCTCGTTAATGCTTTCCGACAATGAGCAGTTCTTC. It yields the protein CASSSLMLSDNEQFF.

The chain carries TRBV28 and TRBJ2-3, with a weak D call TRBD1 (5 bases). The CDR3 has 18 amino acids. CDR1 MDHEN and CDR2 SYDVKM come from the germline V gene. V lost 1 base and J 2 bases, leaving 19 bases between the germline ends. CDR3 in amino acids: CASSLSPTALTLTDTQYF. CDR3 in DNA: TGTGCCAGCAGTTTATCCCCGACAGCCCTGACCCTCACAGATACGCAGTATTTT.

J is TRBJ2-1 and V is TRBV2; the match to TRBD1 covers 7 bases. The V gene's germline CDR1 is SNHLY and CDR2 FYNNEI. The CDR3 has 16 amino acids. The J segment lost 5 bases and the V segment lost 3 bases, leaving 10 bases of the junction unmatched. The CDR3 coding sequence is TGTGCCAGCAGTGACATGGACAGGAGTCCCGACAATGAGCAGTTCTTC. It encodes CASSDMDRSPDNEQFF.

This chain joins TRBV7-3 and TRBJ2-4, with 7 bases lining up with TRBD2. V lost 4 bases to trimming and J lost 9 bases; unmatched junction nucleotides: 9. Germline values: CDR1 SGHTA, CDR2 FQGTGA. The CDR3 spans 14 residues. CDR3 sequence reads: CASSSAAGVGIQYF. For the CDR3, the DNA is TGTGCCAGCAGCTCCGCGGCGGGAGTGGGCATTCAGTACTTC.

V is TRBV6-5 and J is TRBJ1-1; D unresolved. CDR3 length equals 15 residues. Trimming pared 0 bases from V and 1 base from J, leaving 9 bases between. In germline, CDR1 is MNHEY, CDR2 SVGAGI. The CDR3 nucleotides read TGTGCCAGCAGTTACTCTCCGGGTCGGAACACTGAAGCTTTCTTT. Translated: CASSYSPGRNTEAFF.

This chain uses TRBV27 with TRBJ1-1, with D hard to call. The CDR3 sequence is 15 residues long. The ends were cut back, 3 bases at V and 3 bases at J, with 14 bases in the middle. Per germline, CDR1 MNHEY and CDR2 SMNVEV (reference sequence). The CDR3 here is CASSLTERRDTEAFF. The CDR3 DNA reads as TGTGCCAGCAGTTTGACCGAAAGACGTGACACTGAAGCTTTCTTT.

This chain links TRBV7-2 with TRBJ2-1; D is uncertain. CDR1 is SGHTA and CDR2 is FQGNSA in the germline V gene. V was clipped by 5 bases and J by 2 bases, with 7 bases between them. The CDR3 is made up of 13 amino acids. The CDR3, as DNA: TGTGCCAGCAGCCTTGGGCCCTACAATGAGCAGTTCTTC. This encodes CASSLGPYNEQFF.

The rearrangement joins TRBV2 to TRBJ2-7; the D gene is possibly TRBD1 (5 bases). CDR3 length equals 12 residues. V lost 7 bases and J lost 6, with 13 bases in between. The germline V gene has CDR1 SNHLY and CDR2 FYNNEI. The CDR3 DNA sequence: TGTGCCAGCACTTCAGACAGCCCCGAGCAGTACTTC. It codes for CASTSDSPEQYF.

V is TRBV6-5 and J is TRBJ2-7; perhaps TRBD1 as D (7 bases). Germline assignment: CDR1 MNHEY and CDR2 SVGAGI. V was shortened by 5 bases and J by 4 bases, with 18 bases between the two germline ends. The CDR3 has 15 amino acids. The CDR3 here is CASSQQGRLIYEQYF. The CDR3 DNA follows: TGTGCCAGCAGTCAACAGGGGAGGCTAATTTACGAGCAGTACTTC.

The chain recombines TRBV7-3 with TRBJ2-3; maybe TRBD1 (6 bases). CDR3 size: 14 residues. V lost 5 bases and J 6 bases, leaving 15 bases between the germline ends. CDR1 is SGHTA and CDR2 is FQGTGA in the germline V gene. The CDR3 nucleotides are TGTGCCAGCAGCCGACAGACAGGACCCGATACGCAGTATTTT. Translating it yields CASSRQTGPDTQYF.

The chain couples TRBV27 to TRBJ2-5, with 8 bases lining up with TRBD2. Germline CDR1 and CDR2: MNHEY and SMNVEV (reference sequence). The CDR3 extends over 14 amino acids. V was pared by 3 bases and J by 5 bases, with 5 bases of the junction left unmatched. The CDR3 here is CASSLAGGAETQYF. The CDR3 coding sequence is TGTGCCAGCAGTTTGGCGGGAGGAGCGGAGACCCAGTACTTC.

The count of this clone is one. CDR3 residues: CASSRTGSYEQYF. DNA for the CDR3: TGTGCCAGCAGCCGTACAGGGTCCTACGAGCAGTACTTC. The V and J genes are TRBV3-1 (or the pseudogene TRBV3-2) and TRBJ2-7; weak D call: TRBD1 (6 bases). Trimming took off 4 bases at V and 1 base at J, with 8 bases between the two ends. CDR3 length equals 13 residues. The germline CDR1 and CDR2 sequences are LGHDT and YNNKEL (reference sequence).

The chain combines TRBV11-2 with TRBJ2-1; D is perhaps TRBD1 or TRBD2 (6 bases each). Germline V gene data show CDR1 as SGHAT and CDR2 as FQNNGV. The V end lost 2 bases, the J end lost 5 bases, and 22 bases lay between the germline ends. The CDR3 runs 18 residues. CDR3 sequence: CASSLTRLGRGTHNEQFF. The CDR3 nucleotides are TGTGCCAGCAGCTTAACAAGGCTTGGACGGGGGACACACAATGAGCAGTTCTTC.

The rearrangement uses TRBV18 and TRBJ2-1; TRBD2 is a possible D gene (5 bases). Germline CDR1 reads KGHSH; CDR2 reads LQKENI. V lost 1 base to trimming and J lost 6 bases, with 13 bases between them. The CDR3 runs to 15 residues. CDR3 coding DNA: TGTGCCAGCTCACCACGTGGGAGTTTAGGCAATGAGCAGTTCTTC. Translated: CASSPRGSLGNEQFF.

The chain combines TRBV6-5 with TRBJ1-1; D is ambiguous. Deletions cut 3 bases from V and 5 bases from J, with 16 bases between. The CDR3 covers 15 residues. From germline, CDR1 is MNHEY and CDR2 SVGAGI. CDR3 DNA sequence: TGTGCCAGCAGTTATCCGGGTCCGGTAGGGACTGAAGCTTTCTTT. The encoded protein is CASSYPGPVGTEAFF.

This chain links TRBV7-8 with TRBJ1-1; D call uncertain. This CDR3 comprises 14 residues. V lost 1 base and J lost 0, with 6 bases in between. In germline, CDR1 is SGHVS, CDR2 FQNEAQ. The CDR3 DNA is TGTGCCAGCAGCTTAGGCGTATTGAACACTGAAGCTTTCTTT. This gives the protein CASSLGVLNTEAFF. Supplemented by reference TRBV7-8 and TRBJ1-1, the full variable domain reads GAGVSQSPRYKVAKRGQDVALRCDPISGHVSLFWYQQALGQGPEFLTYFQNEAQLDKSGLPSDRFFAERPEGSVSTLKIQRTQQEDSAVYLCASSLGVLNTEAFFGQGTRLTVV.

This clone came up once. The chain employs TRBV10-3 and TRBJ1-1, with TRBD1 identical over 11 bases. CDR1 and CDR2 (germline): ENHRY, SYGVKD. This CDR3 has 20 amino acids. Unmatched junction bases numbered 16, after V lost 1 base and J lost 3 bases. CDR3 residues: CAISELKRARDRGADTEAFF. The CDR3 DNA reads as TGTGCCATCAGTGAGTTAAAAAGAGCCCGGGACAGGGGGGCCGACACTGAAGCTTTCTTT.

The rearrangement uses TRBV27 and TRBJ1-1; 9 positions match TRBD1. The CDR3 has 13 residues. Germline CDR1 is MNHEY and CDR2 is SMNVEV (reference sequence). Losses at the gene ends were 3 bases for V and 8 bases for J; bases not matched to a gene: 4. The CDR3 protein is CASSFNRGQEAFF. CDR3 nucleotide sequence: TGTGCCAGCAGTTTCAACAGGGGGCAGGAAGCTTTCTTT.

The rearrangement joins TRBV6-1 to TRBJ2-5, with 8 bases fitting TRBD1. Losses at the gene ends were 2 bases for V and 7 bases for J; bases not matched to a gene: 9. Germline V gene lookup returns CDR1 MNHNS and CDR2 SASEGT. This CDR3 contains 15 residues. The chain's CDR3 is CASSENLGTGGTQYF. For the CDR3, the DNA is TGTGCCAGCAGTGAAAACCTAGGGACAGGAGGGACCCAGTACTTC.

This chain uses TRBV5-5 with TRBJ2-7; no clear D gene. Germline CDR1 is SGHKS and CDR2 is YYEKEE (reference sequence). The CDR3 runs 15 residues. Trimming pared 0 bases from V and 0 bases from J, leaving 10 bases between. The CDR3 is CASSLEHHLSYEQYF. For the CDR3, the DNA is TGTGCCAGCAGCTTGGAACACCACCTCTCCTACGAGCAGTACTTC. Looking up the rest from reference TRBV5-5 and TRBJ2-7 gives the full variable domain: DAGVTQSPTHLIKTRGQQVTLRCSPISGHKSVSWYQQVLGQGPQFIFQYYEKEERGRGNFPDRFSARQFPNYSSELNVNALLLGDSALYLCASSLEHHLSYEQYFGPGTRLTVT.